The 32 T cell receptor beta chains below come from one sample, sequenced in a study of blood T cells in healthy people across ages (dated by TCRdb to about 2015). Library preparation was by 5' RACE. TCRdb shows the sequencer as Illumina HiSeq 2500. A second PCR of roughly 6 to 11 cycles was run with a J-beta primer mix and a sample-barcoded 5' primer. Clones were called with MiXCR by TCRdb after fastp trimmed the public reads at Q25, and only in-frame beta chains were retained. Merged by CDR3 protein, the rows form single entries marked with the most common genes and DNA. The sample table shows about 1.1 million distinct CDR3 sequences, and about two fifths are seen once. The ten largest clones add up to about 12% of the sample. Input material: blood. The receptors derive from a man aged 18 to 29 in good health.

V gene TRBV5-1 combines with J gene TRBJ2-5; the match to TRBD1 covers 8 bases. V shed 4 bases and J 0 bases; nucleotides not matched to a gene: 8. CDR1 is SGHRS and CDR2 is YFSETQ in the germline V gene. This CDR3 spans 16 amino acids. CDR3 region: CASSTSGTGYQETQYF. Written as DNA, the CDR3 is TGCGCCAGCAGCACCTCCGGGACAGGATACCAAGAGACCCAGTACTTC.

This CDR3 reads CASSPPGRHGYTF. In DNA, the CDR3 is TGTGCCAGCAGTCCACCAGGGAGGCATGGCTACACCTTC. The V call is TRBV27, the J call TRBJ1-2; tentatively, D is TRBD1 (5 bases). V lost 5 bases to trimming and J lost 6 bases, with 13 bases between them. The CDR3 consists of 13 residues. The germline CDR1 and CDR2 sequences are MNHEY and SMNVEV (reference sequence).

This chain connects TRBV6-2 or TRBV6-3 to TRBJ1-1, with 9 bases lining up with TRBD1. J gave up 0 bases and V 7 bases, and 6 bases lay outside the gene matches. Germline CDR1 MNHEY, CDR2 SVGEGT. The CDR3 extends over 15 amino acids. CDR3 nucleotides: TGTGCCAGCAACCTTGGGGACAGGGTGAACACTGAAGCTTTCTTT. The encoded protein is CASNLGDRVNTEAFF.

This clonotype was detected a few times. V and J are TRBV9 and TRBJ1-5; D is perhaps TRBD1 (5 bases). The CDR3 spans 15 residues. Looked up from germline, CDR1 is SGDLS and CDR2 is YYNGEE. V shed 0 bases and J shed 4 bases, with 11 bases lying between them. CDR3 nucleotide sequence: TGTGCCAGCAGCGTAGGGGGGAACGGGAATCAGCCCCAGCATTTT. Translated: CASSVGGNGNQPQHF.

The V and J genes are TRBV20-1 and TRBJ1-2, with 11 bases matching TRBD1. Germline lookup yields CDR1 DFQATT and CDR2 SNEGSKA (reference sequence). The CDR3 contains 15 residues. The trim removed 1 base at V and 6 bases at J, leaving 7 bases unmatched. The CDR3 DNA follows: TGCAGTGCTAGAGGCAAGGACAGGGGGCAGGATGGCTACACCTTC. It translates to CSARGKDRGQDGYTF.

This clonotype was seen a handful of times. The V gene is TRBV20-1, the J gene TRBJ1-1; 9 bases line up with TRBD1. Germline CDR1 is DFQATT and CDR2 is SNEGSKA (reference sequence). The CDR3 extends over 14 amino acids. The junction had 13 bases not matched to a gene; V was cut back by 6 bases and J by 8 bases. CDR3 amino acids: CSASGDREGREAFF. The CDR3 DNA sequence: TGCAGTGCCAGCGGGGACAGGGAGGGACGGGAAGCTTTCTTT.

This chain joins TRBV10-3 and TRBJ2-4, with 10 bases lining up with TRBD1. This CDR3 is built from 17 residues. The V and J ends lost 10 bases and 0 bases, in that order; junction bases with no gene match: 12. Germline CDR1 is ENHRY and CDR2 is SYGVKD. The CDR3 region has the DNA TGTGCCACCTCCGGGACAGGGGATCCTCTAGCCAAAAACATTCAGTACTTC. This translates into CATSGTGDPLAKNIQYF.

This rearrangement joins TRBV4-3 to TRBJ1-1, with D uncertain. The CDR3 totals 14 residues. V was clipped by 1 base and J by 8 bases, with 14 bases between them. Germline values: CDR1 LGHNA, CDR2 YSLEER. The CDR3 is CASSQGRAGLEAFF. CDR3 DNA sequence: TGCGCCAGCAGCCAAGGTCGGGCAGGACTAGAAGCTTTCTTT.

This sequence joins TRBV25-1 and TRBJ1-2; D is unclear. CDR1 and CDR2 from the germline V gene are MGHDK and SYGVNS. CDR3 length: 13 amino acids. Deletions cut 4 bases from V and 2 bases from J, with 8 bases between. Here the CDR3 reads CASSGGRNYGYTF. The DNA for the CDR3 is TGTGCCAGCAGTGGGGGTAGGAACTATGGCTACACCTTC.

The chain carries TRBV12-5 and TRBJ1-5; D is possibly TRBD1 (5 bases). The ends were cut back, 3 bases at V and 3 bases at J, with 9 bases in the middle. The CDR3 length is 14 residues. The V gene's germline CDR1 is LGHNT and CDR2 FRNRAP. The DNA for the CDR3 is TGTGCTAGTGGTTTTGGGGCCTACAATCAGCCCCAGCATTTT. Protein sequence: CASGFGAYNQPQHF.

In its sample, this clonotype was seen a few times. The chain couples TRBV6-2 or TRBV6-3 to TRBJ1-5; D possibly corresponds to TRBD1 (5 bases). V dropped 0 bases and J dropped 1 base, with 16 bases sitting between them. This CDR3 has 18 residues. CDR1 and CDR2 (germline): MNHEY, SVGEGT. Here the CDR3 DNA reads TGTGCCAGCAGTTACTCCCCTGGGGCAAGATCAAGCAATCAGCCCCAGCATTTT. Encoded protein: CASSYSPGARSSNQPQHF.

This clonotype has at least ten counts. The rearrangement uses TRBV12-3 or TRBV12-4 and TRBJ1-2, with a weak D call TRBD1 (5 bases). Trimming removed 8 bases from V and 2 bases from J, with 9 bases in between. The CDR3 is 12 residues long. CDR3 sequence (DNA): TGTGCCAGCTCCGCAGGGAACTATGGCTACACCTTC. This translates into CASSAGNYGYTF.

This clonotype was found a few times. V is TRBV13 and J is TRBJ2-7; a weak D match, TRBD2 (5 bases). Trimming pared 5 bases from V and 2 bases from J, leaving 19 bases between. The CDR3 is 16 residues long. The germline gives CDR1 PRHDT, CDR2 FYEKMQ (reference sequence). CDR3 DNA sequence: TGTGCCAGCAGCGCTTCTAGCATTATAGCGCCCTACGAGCAGTACTTC. It encodes CASSASSIIAPYEQYF.

V gene TRBV21-1 combines with J gene TRBJ2-2. TRBV21-1 is a recognized pseudogene. This CDR3 contains 16 residues. The CDR3 nucleotides read TGTGCCAGCAGCAAGGGAAACAACGTTACCCCCGGGGAGCTGTTTTTT. Translated, it gives CASSKGNNVTPGELFF.

This sequence joins TRBV5-1 and TRBJ1-1; D call uncertain. Germline V gives CDR1 SGHRS, CDR2 YFSETQ. The CDR3 length is 13 residues. Trimming stripped 0 bases from V and 4 bases from J, with 7 bases between. The CDR3 nucleotides read TGCGCCAGCAGCTTGGAATCCTTCACTGAAGCTTTCTTT. It is translated as CASSLESFTEAFF.

The chain couples TRBV5-1 to TRBJ2-2; tentatively, D is TRBD1 or TRBD2 (5 bases each). The V and J ends lost 4 bases and 7 bases respectively, with 23 bases between them. Germline assignment: CDR1 SGHRS and CDR2 YFSETQ. The CDR3 runs to 17 residues. For the CDR3, the DNA is TGCGCCAGCAGCCTGATAGGAGGTCCGGGACCCTTCGGGGAGCTGTTTTTT. As protein: CASSLIGGPGPFGELFF.

V gene TRBV6-2 or TRBV6-3 combines with J gene TRBJ2-5; 7 bases are shared with TRBD1. TRBJ2-7 matches the DNA end more closely, so the J call is doubtful. Germline CDR1 reads MNHEY; CDR2 reads SVGEGT. This CDR3 spans 16 amino acids. This CDR3 reads CASSSNTDRVRVEQYF. The CDR3 DNA follows: TGTGCCAGCAGTTCCAACACTGACAGGGTTCGCGTCGAGCAGTACTTC.

The rearrangement joins TRBV7-3 to TRBJ1-1, with a possible D match to TRBD1 (6 bases). The V end was cut by 5 bases, the J end by 8 bases, with 15 bases between. Germline V gene data show CDR1 as SGHTA and CDR2 as FQGTGA. CDR3 length equals 13 residues. The CDR3 reads CASSVNLGQEAFF. The CDR3 DNA is TGTGCCAGCAGCGTAAATCTTGGACAGGAAGCTTTCTTT. Using reference TRBV7-3 and TRBJ1-1 for the parts outside the CDR3, the full variable domain is GAGVSQTPSNKVTEKGKYVELRCDPISGHTALYWYRQSLGQGPEFLIYFQGTGAADDSGLPNDRFFAVRPEGSVSTLKIQRTERGDSAVYLCASSVNLGQEAFFGQGTRLTVV.

The chain is built from TRBV4-2 and TRBJ1-2; TRBD1 matches 10 bases. With 4 bases clipped from V and 8 bases from J, the junction kept 10 bases outside the gene matches. There are 15 residues in the CDR3. The germline gives CDR1 LGHNA, CDR2 YNFKEQ. CDR3 nucleotides: TGTGCCAGCAGCCCGCACTCGGGACAGGGGAGGGGCTACACCTTC. Protein: CASSPHSGQGRGYTF.

This clonotype showed up just a few times. The chain is built from TRBV6-2 or TRBV6-3 and TRBJ1-2; the D gene is possibly TRBD1 (6 bases). V lost 6 bases, J lost 10 bases, and 15 bases lay in between. The germline V gene encodes CDR1 MNHEY and CDR2 SVGEGT. The CDR3 runs 12 residues. The CDR3 DNA sequence: TGTGCCAGCAGCGGACAGATCCTTGCCTACACCTTC. Translation gives CASSGQILAYTF.

This clonotype was counted a few times. V gene TRBV7-2 combines with J gene TRBJ1-4; D might be TRBD1 (5 bases). CDR3 length: 15 residues. V was cut by 5 bases and J by 0 bases, with 10 bases left in between. CDR1 and CDR2 (germline): SGHTA, FQGNSA. The CDR3 nucleotides read TGTGCCAGCAGCCAAGAGACAGCAACTAATGAAAAACTGTTTTTT. This encodes CASSQETATNEKLFF.

V is TRBV10-3 and J is TRBJ2-1; 13 nucleotides agree with TRBD2. The CDR3 is made up of 15 amino acids. Trimming took 7 bases from V and 5 from J; bases not matched to a gene: 5. Germline CDR1 ENHRY, CDR2 SYGVKD. CDR3 DNA sequence: TGTGCCATCACCCCTGGGACTAGCGGGGACAATGAGCAGTTCTTC. Amino acid sequence: CAITPGTSGDNEQFF.

The chain uses TRBV7-9 and TRBJ1-1, with TRBD1 identical over 7 bases. CDR3 length equals 14 residues. V shed 5 bases and J 7 bases; nucleotides not matched to a gene: 10. CDR1 and CDR2 from the germline V gene are SEHNR and FQNEAQ (reference sequence). The CDR3 protein is CASSNYGQENEAFF. CDR3 nucleotides: TGTGCCAGCAGCAACTATGGACAGGAGAATGAAGCTTTCTTT.

This chain joins TRBV9 and TRBJ2-2; D is undetermined. Trimming left V 3 bases short and J 2 bases short, with 8 bases between. CDR1 and CDR2 from the germline V gene are SGDLS and YYNGEE. The CDR3 contains 14 residues. CDR3 bases: TGTGCCAGCAGCGAACTTGGAAACACCGGGGAGCTGTTTTTT. Translation: CASSELGNTGELFF.

The J gene is TRBJ2-3, the V gene TRBV3-1; D could derive from TRBD1 or TRBD2 (7 bases each). V dropped 1 base and J dropped 0 bases, with 14 bases sitting between them. Germline CDR1 reads LGHDT; CDR2 reads YNNKEL (reference sequence). The CDR3 totals 17 residues. This CDR3 is CASSQAGGAHSTDTQYF. CDR3 bases: TGTGCCAGCAGCCAAGCAGGGGGGGCTCACAGCACAGATACGCAGTATTTT.

The chain employs TRBV5-5 and TRBJ1-2; D not resolved. This CDR3 is built from 15 residues. V lost 4 bases to trimming and J lost 0 bases, with 13 bases between them. CDR1 is SGHKS, CDR2 YYEKEE, per germline (reference sequence). CDR3 in amino acids: CASSPEVQTNYGYTF. Written as DNA, the CDR3 is TGTGCCAGCAGCCCGGAGGTCCAGACTAACTATGGCTACACCTTC.

The gene calls are TRBV4-2 and TRBJ1-2; no clear D gene. The V gene lost 2 bases and the J gene lost 1 base, with 11 bases spanning the gap. The CDR3 runs to 15 residues. Germline-derived CDR1 and CDR2 are LGHNA and YNFKEQ. CDR3 sequence reads: CASSQLFSNNYGYTF. DNA of the CDR3: TGTGCCAGCAGCCAACTGTTCAGTAATAACTATGGCTACACCTTC.

This chain's CDR3 is CAWNSASTDTQYF. For the CDR3, the DNA is TGTGCCTGGAATTCAGCTAGCACAGATACGCAGTATTTT. The chain recombines TRBV30 with TRBJ2-3; D call uncertain. The V end was cut by 4 bases, the J end by 0 bases, with 8 bases between. Per the germline V gene, CDR1 is GTSNPN and CDR2 is SVGIG (reference sequence). The CDR3 sequence is 13 residues long.

V and J are TRBV7-9 and TRBJ2-7, with D perhaps assigned TRBD1 or TRBD2 (6 bases each). Germline V CDR1 and CDR2: SEHNR, FQNEAQ (reference sequence). CDR3 length: 17 amino acids. V shed 4 bases and J shed 3 bases, with 22 bases lying between them. The CDR3 loop is CASSSAGGRTRDYEQYF. The CDR3 DNA reads TGTGCCAGCAGCTCTGCCGGGGGCAGGACGCGCGACTACGAGCAGTACTTC.

This clonotype has just a few counts. The V and J genes are TRBV12-3 or TRBV12-4 and TRBJ1-2; D is ambiguous. Trimming removed 2 bases from V and 2 bases from J, with 9 bases in between. The CDR3 extends over 14 amino acids. DNA for the CDR3: TGTGCCAGCAGTTTAAGACACCCGAACTATGGCTACACCTTC. Residues: CASSLRHPNYGYTF.

To note about this clonotype: Mismatch with germline at one junction end may stem from a read error. The chain is built from TRBV7-9 and TRBJ1-6; D is unresolved. The CDR3 contains 14 residues. The germline CDR1 and CDR2 sequences are SEHNR and FQNEAQ (reference sequence). The DNA of the CDR3 is TGTGCCGGCAGGCAAGGTCCGTCTTTTTCACCCCTCCACTTT. Its protein product is CAGRQGPSFSPLHF.

On this clonotype itself: Germline is not matched at one junction end, which may reflect a read error. V is TRBV20-1 and J is TRBJ2-3; 8 nucleotides match TRBD2. This CDR3 is built from 14 residues. The germline V gene has CDR1 DFQATT and CDR2 SNEGSKA (reference sequence). The CDR3: CGAKIRGGIDTQYF. For the CDR3, the DNA is TGCGGTGCAAAAATTCGGGGGGGCATAGATACGCAGTATTTT.